Sequencing of this T cell receptor (beta chain) was carried out in a study of CD8+CD57+ T cells in acquired aplastic anemia. Study details: Sorting CD4+ and CD8+ cells gave DNA averaging roughly 3.5 ug. Study-wide points: Around 30 sequences, all CD8+ CDR3, were shared between patients and controls.

V was cut by 0 bases and J by 4 bases, with 13 bases left in between. Germline loops: CDR1 SGHTS, CDR2 YDEGEE. The CDR3 is 15 residues long. Genomic DNA, serving as template, underwent TCR beta VDJ and CDR3 profiling. From the reads, TCRdb called clonotypes with MiXCR, one entry per CDR3 protein. The sample lists about 190,000 distinct CDR3 sequences; 55% to 70% were seen once. This clonotype was counted many times. Its antigen is currently unknown. This clonotype was sampled from a human donor with severe aplastic anemia or a healthy control (not recorded which). This chain joins TRBV5-8 and TRBJ1-2; D is undetermined. Source material: sorted CD4+, CD8+, or CD8+CD57+ T cells (not recorded which) from PBMCs. The CDR3 here is CASSLEGSTIYGYTF. CDR3 DNA sequence: TGTGCCAGCAGCTTGGAAGGGTCTACCATCTATGGCTACACCTTC.